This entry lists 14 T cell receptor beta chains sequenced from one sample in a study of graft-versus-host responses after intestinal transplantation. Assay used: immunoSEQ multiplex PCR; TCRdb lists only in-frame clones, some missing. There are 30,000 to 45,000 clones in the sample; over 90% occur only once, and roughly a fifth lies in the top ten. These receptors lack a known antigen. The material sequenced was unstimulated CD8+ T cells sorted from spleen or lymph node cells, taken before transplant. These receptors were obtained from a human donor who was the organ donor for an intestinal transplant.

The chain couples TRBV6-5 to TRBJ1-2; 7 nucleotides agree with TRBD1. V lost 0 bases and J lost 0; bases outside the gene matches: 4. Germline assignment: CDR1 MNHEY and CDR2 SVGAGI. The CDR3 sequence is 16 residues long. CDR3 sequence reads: CASSYSPTGANYGYTF. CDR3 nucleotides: TGTGCCAGCAGTTACTCGCCCACAGGGGCTAACTATGGCTACACCTTC.

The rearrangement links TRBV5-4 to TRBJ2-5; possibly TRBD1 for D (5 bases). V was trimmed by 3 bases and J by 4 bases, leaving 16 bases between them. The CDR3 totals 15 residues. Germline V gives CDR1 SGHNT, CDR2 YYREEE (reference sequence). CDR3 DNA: TGTGCCAGCAGCTCCAGGGAAGTTAGTCTAGAGACCCAGTACTTC. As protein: CASSSREVSLETQYF. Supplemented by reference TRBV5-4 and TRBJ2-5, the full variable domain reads ETGVTQSPTHLIKTRGQQVTLRCSSQSGHNTVSWYQQALGQGPQFIFQYYREEENGRGNFPPRFSGLQFPNYSSELNVNALELDDSALYLCASSSREVSLETQYFGPGTRLLVL.

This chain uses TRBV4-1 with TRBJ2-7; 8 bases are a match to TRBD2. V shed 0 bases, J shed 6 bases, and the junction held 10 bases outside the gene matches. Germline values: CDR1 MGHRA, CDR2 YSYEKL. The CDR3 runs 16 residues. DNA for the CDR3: TGCGCCAGCAGCCAAGATCTGCTGCGGGGGGCGGGCGAGCAGTACTTC. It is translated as CASSQDLLRGAGEQYF.

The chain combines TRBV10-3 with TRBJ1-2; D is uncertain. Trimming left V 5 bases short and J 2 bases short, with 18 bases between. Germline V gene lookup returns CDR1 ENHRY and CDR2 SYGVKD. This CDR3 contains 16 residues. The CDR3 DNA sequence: TGTGCCATCAGTTCCTTTGTTAGGGCCGACAACTATGGCTACACCTTC. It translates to CAISSFVRADNYGYTF.

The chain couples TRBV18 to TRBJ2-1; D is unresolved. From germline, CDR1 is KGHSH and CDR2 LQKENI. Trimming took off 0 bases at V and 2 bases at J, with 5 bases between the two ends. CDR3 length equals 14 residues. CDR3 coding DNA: TGTGCCAGCTCACCACCTTTAACCTACAATGAGCAGTTCTTC. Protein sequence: CASSPPLTYNEQFF.

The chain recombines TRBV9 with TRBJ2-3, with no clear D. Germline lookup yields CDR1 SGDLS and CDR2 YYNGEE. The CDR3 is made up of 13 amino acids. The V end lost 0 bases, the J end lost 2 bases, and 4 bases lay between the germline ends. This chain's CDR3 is CASSVADTDTQYF. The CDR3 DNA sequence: TGTGCCAGCAGCGTAGCCGACACAGATACGCAGTATTTT. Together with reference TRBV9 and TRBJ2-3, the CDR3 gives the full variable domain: DSGVTQTPKHLITATGQRVTLRCSPRSGDLSVYWYQQSLDQGLQFLIQYYNGEERAKGNILERFSAQQFPDLHSELNLSSLELGDSALYFCASSVADTDTQYFGPGTRLTVL.

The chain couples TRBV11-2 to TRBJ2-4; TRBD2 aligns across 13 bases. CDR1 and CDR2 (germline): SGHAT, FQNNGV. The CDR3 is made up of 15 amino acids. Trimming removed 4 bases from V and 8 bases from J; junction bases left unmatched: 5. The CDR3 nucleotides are TGTGCCAGCAGCTACGGAGGGACTAGCGGGGACATTCAGTACTTC. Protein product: CASSYGGTSGDIQYF.

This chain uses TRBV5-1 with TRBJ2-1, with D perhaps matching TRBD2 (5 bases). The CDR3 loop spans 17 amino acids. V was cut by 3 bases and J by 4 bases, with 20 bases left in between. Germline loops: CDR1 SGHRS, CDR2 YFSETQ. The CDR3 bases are TGCGCCAGCAGCTATTGGGGAGCCGGTCCCTATTACAATGAGCAGTTCTTC. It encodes CASSYWGAGPYYNEQFF.

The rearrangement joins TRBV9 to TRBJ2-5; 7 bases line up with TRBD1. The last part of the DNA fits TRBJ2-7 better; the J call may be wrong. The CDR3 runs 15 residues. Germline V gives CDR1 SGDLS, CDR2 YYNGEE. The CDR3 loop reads CASSVAGTDPYEQYF. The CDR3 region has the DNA TGTGCCAGCAGCGTAGCGGGGACAGATCCCTACGAGCAGTACTTC.

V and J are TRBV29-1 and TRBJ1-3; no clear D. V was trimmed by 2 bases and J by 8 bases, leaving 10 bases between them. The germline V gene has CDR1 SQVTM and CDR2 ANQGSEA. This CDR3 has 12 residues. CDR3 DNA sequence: TGCAGCGTTGAATGGGAGGAAGACACCATATATTTT. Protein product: CSVEWEEDTIYF.

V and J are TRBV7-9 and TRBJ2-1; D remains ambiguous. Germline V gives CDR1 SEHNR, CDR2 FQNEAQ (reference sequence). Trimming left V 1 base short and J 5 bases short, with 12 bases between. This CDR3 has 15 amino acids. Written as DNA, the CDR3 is TGTGCCAGCAGCTTAGTGTCTAGAGATCACAATGAGCAGTTCTTC. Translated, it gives CASSLVSRDHNEQFF.

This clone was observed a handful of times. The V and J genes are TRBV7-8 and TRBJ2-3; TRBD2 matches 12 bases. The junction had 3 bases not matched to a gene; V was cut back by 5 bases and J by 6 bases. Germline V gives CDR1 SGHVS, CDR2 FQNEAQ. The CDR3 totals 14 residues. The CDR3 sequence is CASSLGLAGDTQYF. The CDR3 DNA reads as TGTGCCAGCAGCCTCGGACTAGCGGGGGATACGCAGTATTTT.

CDR3 residues: CASSRTASGNTIYF. The CDR3 nucleotides read TGTGCCAGCAGTCGGACGGCCTCTGGAAACACCATATATTTT. The chain recombines TRBV6-6 with TRBJ1-3; D unresolved. The CDR3 extends over 14 amino acids. Germline CDR1 reads MNHNY; CDR2 reads SVGAGI (reference sequence). Trimming cost V 5 bases and J 0 bases, with 8 bases left between them.

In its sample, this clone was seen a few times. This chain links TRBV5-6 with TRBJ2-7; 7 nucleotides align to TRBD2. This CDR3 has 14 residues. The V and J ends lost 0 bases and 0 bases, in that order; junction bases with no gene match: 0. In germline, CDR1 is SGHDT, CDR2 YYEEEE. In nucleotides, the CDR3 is TGTGCCAGCAGCTTGGGCGGGAGCTCCTACGAGCAGTACTTC. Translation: CASSLGGSSYEQYF.